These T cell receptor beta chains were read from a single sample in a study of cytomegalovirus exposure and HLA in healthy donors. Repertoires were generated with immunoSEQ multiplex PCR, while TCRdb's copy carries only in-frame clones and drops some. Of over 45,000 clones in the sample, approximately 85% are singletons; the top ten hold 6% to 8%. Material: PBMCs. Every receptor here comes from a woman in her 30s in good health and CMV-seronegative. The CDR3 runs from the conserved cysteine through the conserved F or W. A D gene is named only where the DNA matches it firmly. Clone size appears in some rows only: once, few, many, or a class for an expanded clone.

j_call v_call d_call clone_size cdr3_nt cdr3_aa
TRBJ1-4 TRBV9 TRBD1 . TGTGCCAGCAGCGTCGGACAGGGCGGGGAAAAACTGTTTTTT CASSVGQGGEKLFF
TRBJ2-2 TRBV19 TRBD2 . TGTGCCAGTAGTATCGCCTCTAGCGGGAGATTGATCACCGGGGAGCTGTTTTTT CASSIASSGRLITGELFF
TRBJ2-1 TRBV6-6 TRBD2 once TGTGCCAGCAGCTCCGAGACTAGCGGCAGGTACAATGAGCAGTTCTTC CASSSETSGRYNEQFF
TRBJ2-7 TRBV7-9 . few TGTGCCAGCAAGCGGGCGCTAGGCTACGAGCAGTACTTC CASKRALGYEQYF
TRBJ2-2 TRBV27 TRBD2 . TGTGCCAGCAGTTTGTTTAGCGGGGGCACCGGGGAGCTGTTTTTT CASSLFSGGTGELFF
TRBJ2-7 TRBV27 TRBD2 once TGTGCCAGCAGTAAGGCTAGCGGGAGTATGTATAACGAGCAGTACTTC CASSKASGSMYNEQYF
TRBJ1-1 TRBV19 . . TGTGCCAGTAGTATGCGGACTGAAGCTTTCTTT CASSMRTEAFF
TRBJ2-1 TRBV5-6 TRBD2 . TGTGCCAGCAGCCCCGGGACTAGCGGGTACAATGAGCAGTTCTTC CASSPGTSGYNEQFF
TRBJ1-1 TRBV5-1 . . TGCGCCAGCAGCTTCCCAGGCATGAACACTGAAGCTTTCTTT CASSFPGMNTEAFF
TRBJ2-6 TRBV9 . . TGTGCCAGCAGCTTTTCCGGAGGCTCTGGGGCCAACGTCCTGACTTTC CASSFSGGSGANVLTF
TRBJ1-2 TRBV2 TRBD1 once TGTGCCAGCAGCGAGGACAGGGGGAGCTATGGCTACACCTTC CASSEDRGSYGYTF
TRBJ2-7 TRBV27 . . TGTGCCAGCAGTCCCTATCTTACAGGGTCCCACGAGCAGTACTTC CASSPYLTGSHEQYF
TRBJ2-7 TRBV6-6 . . TGTGCCAGCAGTTACTCGGCTAGTCCTATCTACGAGCAGTACTTC CASSYSASPIYEQYF
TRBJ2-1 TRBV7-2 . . TGTGCCAGCAGCTTAGCAGGACAGATCAATGAGCAGTTCTTC CASSLAGQINEQFF
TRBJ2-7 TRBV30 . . TGTGCCTGGAGTCCGGGACACACCTACGAGCAGTACTTC CAWSPGHTYEQYF
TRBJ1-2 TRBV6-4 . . TGTGCCAGCAGTGACACTCTCTATGGCTACACCTTC CASSDTLYGYTF
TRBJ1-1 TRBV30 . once TGTGCCTGGAGCTCGACAGCGAACACTGAAGCTTTCTTT CAWSSTANTEAFF
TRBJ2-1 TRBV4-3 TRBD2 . TGCGCCAGCAGCCACGATAACCTAGCGGGAGGCGGCAATGAGCAGTTCTTC CASSHDNLAGGGNEQFF
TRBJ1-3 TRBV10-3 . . TGTGCCATCAGGGACAGCGACCGAGACACCATATATTTT CAIRDSDRDTIYF
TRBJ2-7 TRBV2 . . TGTGCCAGCAGTGCGGGTTACTCCTACGAGCAGTACTTC CASSAGYSYEQYF
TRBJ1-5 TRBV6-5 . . TGTGCCAGCAGTTCCACCGGTAGGAGAAATAATCAGCCCCAGCATTTT CASSSTGRRNNQPQHF
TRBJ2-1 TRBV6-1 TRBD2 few TGTGCCAGCAGTGAATCAGCGGGAGCTGTCGATGAGCAGTTCTTC CASSESAGAVDEQFF
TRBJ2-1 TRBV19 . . TGTGCCAGTAGGCTAGCGAGCTCCTACAATGAGCAGTTCTTC CASRLASSYNEQFF
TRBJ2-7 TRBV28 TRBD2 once TGTGCCAGCAGCCGAGCCACTAGCGGAGACTACGAGCAGTACTTC CASSRATSGDYEQYF
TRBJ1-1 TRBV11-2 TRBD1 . TGTGCCAGCAGCCGACCTGGGACAGTGAACACTGAAGCTTTCTTT CASSRPGTVNTEAFF
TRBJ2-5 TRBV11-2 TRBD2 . TGTGCCAGCAGCTCCCCATGGGCGGGAGGATCCCAAGAGACCCAGTACTTC CASSSPWAGGSQETQYF
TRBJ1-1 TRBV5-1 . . TGCGCCAGCAGCTTGACAGGGCCGAACACTGAAGCTTTCTTT CASSLTGPNTEAFF
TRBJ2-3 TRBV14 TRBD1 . TGTGCCAGCAGCCACCCCCGGTGGACAGGTAGCACAGATACGCAGTATTTT CASSHPRWTGSTDTQYF
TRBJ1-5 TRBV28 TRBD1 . TGTGCCAGCAGTCCGGGGACAGGGTTTAGCAATCAGCCCCAGCATTTT CASSPGTGFSNQPQHF
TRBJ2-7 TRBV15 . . TGTGCCACCAGCAGAGATATCGGGAGTCCGGGAGAGCAGTACTTC CATSRDIGSPGEQYF
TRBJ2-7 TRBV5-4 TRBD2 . TGTGCCAGCAGCGTTGGGCTAGCGGGTTACGAGCAGTACTTC CASSVGLAGYEQYF
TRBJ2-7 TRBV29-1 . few TGCAGCGTTGATCGCACAGACAACTCCTACGAGCAGTACTTC CSVDRTDNSYEQYF
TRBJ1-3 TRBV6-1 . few TGTGCCAGCAGTGAAGTTCGGGGATGGGAAAACACCATATATTTT CASSEVRGWENTIYF
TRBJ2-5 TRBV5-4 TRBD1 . TGTGCCAGCAGCCTCGACAGGGTAGGCTTTGGTTCGGGAGAGACCCAGTACTTC CASSLDRVGFGSGETQYF
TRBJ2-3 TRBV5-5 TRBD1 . TGTGCCAGCAGCTTGGTAGGGACAGTCCCAGATACGCAGTATTTT CASSLVGTVPDTQYF
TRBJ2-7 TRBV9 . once TGTGCCAGCAGCCCCCGGGGTAGCGGCTCCTACGAGCAGTACTTC CASSPRGSGSYEQYF
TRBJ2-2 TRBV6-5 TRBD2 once TGTGCCAGCCGACCACGGGGGGGCGGGGAGCTGTTTTTT CASRPRGGGELFF
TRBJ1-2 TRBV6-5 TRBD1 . TGTGCCAGCAGACCACAGGGGATTGGCGGTGGCTACACCTTC CASRPQGIGGGYTF
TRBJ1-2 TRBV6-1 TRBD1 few TGTGCCAGCAGGGAACCGACAGGGATCTATGGCTACACCTTC CASREPTGIYGYTF